This T cell receptor (beta chain) originates from a study of beta chain features in type 1 diabetes. Overall study results and limits: Significant though moderate, a shortening of TCRB CDR3s appeared in all four CD4+ subsets of Type 1 diabetes patients.

About this clone itself: Its target is not known.

The entirety of the isolated RNA underwent reverse transcription, so expressed TCRB transcripts were sequenced. Method: immunoSEQ multiplex PCR; TCRdb's copy keeps in-frame clones and lacks some. There are roughly 400,000 clones in the sample; 8.5% to 10% occur only once, and 0.55% to 0.75% lies in the top ten. Sequencing used central memory CD4+ T cells from blood. The receptor's source is a man aged 25 to 40 with type 1 diabetes.

CDR3 bases: TGTGCCAGCAGCTCTACAGGGGGCGGTGAGACCCAGTACTTC. It yields the protein CASSSTGGGETQYF. The V gene is TRBV7-8, the J gene TRBJ2-5; 9 bases align to TRBD1. The CDR3 loop spans 14 amino acids. Germline CDR1 and CDR2: SGHVS and FQNEAQ. The V segment lost 4 bases and the J segment 5 bases; nucleotides outside the gene matches: 5.